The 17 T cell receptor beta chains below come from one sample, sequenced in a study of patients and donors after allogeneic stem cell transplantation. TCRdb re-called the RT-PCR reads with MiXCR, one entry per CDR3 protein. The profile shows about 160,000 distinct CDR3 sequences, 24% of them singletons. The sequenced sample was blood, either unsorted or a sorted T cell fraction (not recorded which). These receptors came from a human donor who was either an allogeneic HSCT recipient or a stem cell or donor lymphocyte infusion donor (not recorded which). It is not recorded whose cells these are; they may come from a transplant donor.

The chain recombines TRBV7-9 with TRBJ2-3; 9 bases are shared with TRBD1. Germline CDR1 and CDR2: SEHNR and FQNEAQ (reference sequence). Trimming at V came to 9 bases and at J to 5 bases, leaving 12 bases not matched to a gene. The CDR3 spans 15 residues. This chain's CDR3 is CASSYHRGQIDTQYF. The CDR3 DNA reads TGTGCCAGTTCTTATCACAGGGGGCAGATAGATACGCAGTATTTT.

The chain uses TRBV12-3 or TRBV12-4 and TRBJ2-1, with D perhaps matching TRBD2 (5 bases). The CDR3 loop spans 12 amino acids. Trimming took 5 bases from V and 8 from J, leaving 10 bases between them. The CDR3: CASSPSIDEQFF. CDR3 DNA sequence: TGTGCCAGCAGTCCTAGCATCGATGAGCAGTTCTTC.

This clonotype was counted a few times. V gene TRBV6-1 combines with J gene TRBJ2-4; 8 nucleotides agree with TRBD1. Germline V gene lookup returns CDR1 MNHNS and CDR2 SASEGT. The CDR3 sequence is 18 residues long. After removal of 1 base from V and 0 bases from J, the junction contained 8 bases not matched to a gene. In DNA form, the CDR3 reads TGTGCCAGCAGTGAAGAACGGGACAGGAGACTAGCCAAAAACATTCAGTACTTC. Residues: CASSEERDRRLAKNIQYF.

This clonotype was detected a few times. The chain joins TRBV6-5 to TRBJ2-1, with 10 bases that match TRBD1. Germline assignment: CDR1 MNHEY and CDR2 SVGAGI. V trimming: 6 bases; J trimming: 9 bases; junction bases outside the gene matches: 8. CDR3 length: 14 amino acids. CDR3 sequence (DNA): TGTGCCAGCAGAAGGGACAGGGGATTGGGTGAGCAGTTCTTC. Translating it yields CASRRDRGLGEQFF.

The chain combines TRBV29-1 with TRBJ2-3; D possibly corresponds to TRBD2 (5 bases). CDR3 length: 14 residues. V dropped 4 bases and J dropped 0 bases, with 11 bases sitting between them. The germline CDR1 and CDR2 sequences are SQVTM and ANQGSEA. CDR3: CSVARRLSTDTQYF. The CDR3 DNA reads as TGCAGCGTTGCCCGGAGGCTTAGCACAGATACGCAGTATTTT.

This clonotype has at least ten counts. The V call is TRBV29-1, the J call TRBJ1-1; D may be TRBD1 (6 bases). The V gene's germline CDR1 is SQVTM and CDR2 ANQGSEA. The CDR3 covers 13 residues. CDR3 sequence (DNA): TGCAGTGAAGACAGGACCGGGAACACTGAAGCTTTCTTT. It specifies CSEDRTGNTEAFF.

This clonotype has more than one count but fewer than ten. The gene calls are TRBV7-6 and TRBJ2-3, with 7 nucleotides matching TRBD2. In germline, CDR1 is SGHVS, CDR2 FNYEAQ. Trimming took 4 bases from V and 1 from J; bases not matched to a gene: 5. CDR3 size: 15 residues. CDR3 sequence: CASSSLAGGTDTQYF. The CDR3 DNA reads TGTGCCAGCAGCTCCTTAGCGGGTGGCACAGATACGCAGTATTTT.

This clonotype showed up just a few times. CDR3 sequence (DNA): TGTGCCAGCAGCTTGGTTCAGGGCTTAAGGTCCCAGGGTGCCTATGGCTACACCTTC. It specifies CASSLVQGLRSQGAYGYTF. The V and J genes are TRBV7-9 and TRBJ1-2, with TRBD1 as a possible D gene (5 bases). CDR1 is SEHNR and CDR2 is FQNEAQ in the germline V gene (reference sequence). Trimming took 3 bases from V and 4 from J, leaving 27 bases between them. The CDR3 is made up of 19 amino acids.

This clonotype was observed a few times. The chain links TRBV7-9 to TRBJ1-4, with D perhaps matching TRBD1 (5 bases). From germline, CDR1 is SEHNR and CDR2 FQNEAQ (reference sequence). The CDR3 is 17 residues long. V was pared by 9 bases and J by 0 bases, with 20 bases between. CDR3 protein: CASGGAGGKATNEKLFF. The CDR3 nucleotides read TGTGCCAGTGGAGGGGCAGGAGGAAAGGCAACTAATGAAAAACTGTTTTTT.

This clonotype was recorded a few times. The CDR3 DNA is TGTGCTACCCTAGTAGGGGCCACGAGCTCCTACAATGAGCAGTTCTTC. This encodes CATLVGATSSYNEQFF. V and J are TRBV10-3 and TRBJ2-1; perhaps TRBD1 as D (5 bases). The CDR3 runs 16 residues. Germline CDR1 is ENHRY and CDR2 is SYGVKD.

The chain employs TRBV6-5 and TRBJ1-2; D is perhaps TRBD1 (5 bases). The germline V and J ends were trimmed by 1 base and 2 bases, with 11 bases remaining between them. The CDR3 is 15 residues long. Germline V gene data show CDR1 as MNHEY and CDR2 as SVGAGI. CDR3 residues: CASSYFGEGNYGYTF. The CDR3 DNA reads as TGTGCCAGCAGTTACTTCGGGGAGGGGAACTATGGCTACACCTTC.

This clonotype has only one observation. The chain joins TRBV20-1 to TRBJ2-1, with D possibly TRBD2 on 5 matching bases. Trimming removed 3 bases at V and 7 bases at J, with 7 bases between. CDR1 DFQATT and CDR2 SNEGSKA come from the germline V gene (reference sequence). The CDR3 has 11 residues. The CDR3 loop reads CSASPGNEQFF. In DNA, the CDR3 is TGCAGTGCTAGTCCGGGAAATGAGCAGTTCTTC.

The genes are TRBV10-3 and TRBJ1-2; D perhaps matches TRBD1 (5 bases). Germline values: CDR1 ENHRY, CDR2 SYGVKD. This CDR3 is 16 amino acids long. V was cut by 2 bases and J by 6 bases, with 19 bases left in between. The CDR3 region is CAISENGAAPLNGYTF. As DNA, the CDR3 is TGTGCCATCAGTGAGAATGGGGCAGCCCCTCTCAATGGCTACACCTTC.

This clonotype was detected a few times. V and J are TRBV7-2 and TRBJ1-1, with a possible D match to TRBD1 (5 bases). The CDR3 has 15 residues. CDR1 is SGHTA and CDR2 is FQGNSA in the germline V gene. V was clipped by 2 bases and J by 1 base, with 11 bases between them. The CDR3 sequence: CASSLLGGRNTEAFF. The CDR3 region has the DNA TGTGCCAGCAGCTTATTGGGGGGTAGGAACACTGAAGCTTTCTTT.

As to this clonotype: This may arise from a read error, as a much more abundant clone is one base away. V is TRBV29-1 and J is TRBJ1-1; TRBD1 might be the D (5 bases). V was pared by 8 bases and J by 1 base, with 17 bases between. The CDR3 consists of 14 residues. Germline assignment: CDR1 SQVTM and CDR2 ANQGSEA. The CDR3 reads CSIGTPERNTEAFF. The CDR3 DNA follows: TGCAGCATTGGGACCCCCGAGCGGAACACTGAAGCTTTCTTT.

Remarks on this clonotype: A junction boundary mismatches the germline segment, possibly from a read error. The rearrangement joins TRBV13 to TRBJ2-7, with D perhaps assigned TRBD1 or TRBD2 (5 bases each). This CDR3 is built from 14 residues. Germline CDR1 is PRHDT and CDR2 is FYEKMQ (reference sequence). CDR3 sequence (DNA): TGTGCCAGCAGCGGAGCTCGGGGCAACCTTTTCCAGCACTTC. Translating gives CASSGARGNLFQHF.

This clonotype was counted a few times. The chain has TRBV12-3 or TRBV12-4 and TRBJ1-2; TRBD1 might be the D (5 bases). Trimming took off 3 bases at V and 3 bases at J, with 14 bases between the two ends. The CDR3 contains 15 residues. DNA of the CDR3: TGTGCCAGCAGTTTTCCCAACGGGGGTGACTATGGCTACACCTTC. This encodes CASSFPNGGDYGYTF.